These T cell receptor beta chains were read from a single sample in a study of T-cell reconstitution after alpha-beta-depleted transplantation in children. TCRdb re-derived calls from the PCR reads in MiXCR, one entry per CDR3 protein. This table has about 200,000 distinct CDR3 sequences, more than 14% appearing once. This specimen consisted of PBMCs from the stem cell graft donor, obtained from the stem cell graft. These receptor sequences come from a human donor who donated a stem cell graft to a child with acute lymphoblastic leukemia. CDR3s leave out the opening cysteine and the closing phenylalanine or tryptophan.

j_call | v_call | cdr3_aa
TRBJ2-7 | TRBV24-1 | ATSDSRDSYEQY
TRBJ2-5 | TRBV5-1 | ASSLAPTSGRQPRLKETQY
TRBJ2-5 | TRBV12-3/TRBV12-4 | ASRQRIQETQY
TRBJ2-7 | TRBV5-6 | ASSAVVAGSLMSYEQY
TRBJ2-2 | TRBV5-1 | ASSHTGVNTGELF
TRBJ2-6 | TRBV2 | ASRPGFYSGGDYGGANVLT
TRBJ2-7 | TRBV11-2 | ASSLIPQAYRDEQY
TRBJ2-7 | TRBV5-1 | ASTRTGMVYEQY
TRBJ2-5 | TRBV7-8 | ASSLSLWGLAEETQY
TRBJ2-1 | TRBV20-1 | SARVFGQGADEQF
TRBJ2-7 | TRBV5-1 | ASSLPSSYEQY
TRBJ2-2 | TRBV5-1 | ASSVTGRSTGELF
TRBJ2-7 | TRBV5-6 | ASSLGTAAYEQY
TRBJ2-3 | TRBV28 | ASSPNSGRDTDTQY
TRBJ2-1 | TRBV11-1 | ASSPYRRSGVGNEQF
TRBJ2-7 | TRBV10-1 | ASSEAGGSSYEQY
TRBJ2-1 | TRBV28 | ASSLSLAGVGEQF
TRBJ2-5 | TRBV28 | ASRTYLEASGSETQY
TRBJ2-5 | TRBV11-2 | ASSLSSGSETQY
TRBJ2-5 | TRBV7-9 | ASSDRFSNFQETQY
TRBJ2-7 | TRBV7-9 | ASSLVSREQY
TRBJ1-5 | TRBV12-3/TRBV12-4 | ASSQRTGLGQPQH
TRBJ1-2 | TRBV20-1 | SAWDRGYGYT
TRBJ1-2 | TRBV5-1 | ASKPGQQSNYGYT
TRBJ2-7 | TRBV5-5 | ASTSTFRDRTYEQY
TRBJ1-3 | TRBV7-9 | ASTQDWGGSGNTIY
TRBJ2-4 | TRBV15 | ATSRKGSRQY
TRBJ2-1 | TRBV29-1 | SVQSGGISVQF
TRBJ2-1 | TRBV20-1 | SARRRGDEQF